This entry lists 26 T cell receptor beta chains sequenced from one sample in a study of T cell changes during pregnancy in multiple sclerosis. Clones were sequenced by immunoSEQ multiplex PCR, and TCRdb holds only the in-frame ones, with some missing. The profile shows about 35,000 clones, 93% of them singletons. The source material was CD4+ T cells from peripheral blood mononuclear cells, sampled in the first trimester of pregnancy. Source of these receptors: a female donor with multiple sclerosis, enrolled in a pregnancy study.

The V and J genes are TRBV18 and TRBJ2-5; D might be TRBD2 (6 bases). With 0 bases removed from V and 5 bases from J, the gap between germline ends came to 16 bases. Per germline, CDR1 KGHSH and CDR2 LQKENI. The CDR3 extends over 16 amino acids. DNA of the CDR3: TGTGCCAGCTCACCACCGAAGATCAGGAGGGTTGAGACCCAGTACTTC. It encodes CASSPPKIRRVETQYF.

The chain has TRBV2 and TRBJ1-5; the match to TRBD1 covers 10 bases. CDR1 and CDR2 (germline): SNHLY, FYNNEI. Unmatched junction bases numbered 9, after V lost 3 bases and J lost 7 bases. This CDR3 has 16 amino acids. This CDR3 is CASSELGQGIRQPQHF. The CDR3 DNA reads as TGTGCCAGCAGTGAGTTGGGACAGGGGATCCGGCAGCCCCAGCATTTT.

The chain is built from TRBV30 and TRBJ2-6; D may be TRBD1 (6 bases). V was shortened by 2 bases and J by 0 bases, with 14 bases between the two germline ends. This CDR3 has 17 residues. Germline values: CDR1 GTSNPN, CDR2 SVGIG (reference sequence). DNA for the CDR3: TGTGCCTGGAGTCGGCAGGGGACCACCTCTGGGGCCAACGTCCTGACTTTC. Protein sequence: CAWSRQGTTSGANVLTF.

The CDR3 region has the DNA TGTGCCAGCAGCTTACAGGGGGCAATTGGGATTCAAGAGACCCAGTACTTC. Its protein is CASSLQGAIGIQETQYF. This sequence joins TRBV7-6 and TRBJ2-5, with 8 nucleotides matching TRBD1. CDR3 length equals 17 residues. V lost 2 bases to trimming and J lost 2 bases; unmatched junction nucleotides: 10. Germline lookup yields CDR1 SGHVS and CDR2 FNYEAQ.

This chain links TRBV30 with TRBJ1-5, with 7 positions matching TRBD1. There are 16 residues in the CDR3. V lost 4 bases to trimming and J lost 1 base; unmatched junction nucleotides: 10. Germline loops: CDR1 GTSNPN, CDR2 SVGIG (reference sequence). DNA of the CDR3: TGTGCCTGGACCCCAGGGGCAGGGGGAAGCAATCAGCCCCAGCATTTT. This gives the protein CAWTPGAGGSNQPQHF.

The count of this clone is one. The V and J genes are TRBV7-3 and TRBJ2-5; possible D gene TRBD2, 7 bases. The CDR3 loop spans 15 amino acids. Trimming pared 5 bases from V and 5 bases from J, leaving 18 bases between. Germline-derived CDR1 and CDR2 are SGHTA and FQGTGA. CDR3 DNA sequence: TGTGCCAGCAGCCCCCTAGCGGAGGGGGGGGAGACCCAGTACTTC. Translated, it gives CASSPLAEGGETQYF.

The chain has TRBV5-1 and TRBJ2-7; 8 nucleotides agree with TRBD1. The germline V gene encodes CDR1 SGHRS and CDR2 YFSETQ. The CDR3 is 15 amino acids. Unmatched junction bases numbered 6, after V lost 1 base and J lost 3 bases. The DNA of the CDR3 is TGCGCCAGCAGCTTGCCCGCGACAGGGGTCTACGAGCAGTACTTC. As protein: CASSLPATGVYEQYF. The whole variable domain, filled in from reference TRBV5-1 and TRBJ2-7, reads KAGVTQTPRYLIKTRGQQVTLSCSPISGHRSVSWYQQTPGQGLQFLFEYFSETQRNKGNFPGRFSGRQFSNSRSEMNVSTLELGDSALYLCASSLPATGVYEQYFGPGTRLTVT.

A single count supports this clone. The gene calls are TRBV25-1 and TRBJ2-2; D is unclear. From germline, CDR1 is MGHDK and CDR2 SYGVNS. There are 15 residues in the CDR3. Trimming shortened V by 3 bases and J by 4 bases, and 12 bases separated the two germline ends. This CDR3 reads CASSDGQVGTGELFF. CDR3 sequence (DNA): TGTGCCAGCAGTGATGGGCAGGTCGGCACCGGGGAGCTGTTTTTT.

The rearrangement links TRBV10-3 to TRBJ1-1; 10 nucleotides align to TRBD1. Germline V gene sequence: CDR1 ENHRY, CDR2 SYGVKD. The length of the CDR3 is 15 residues. After removal of 6 bases from V and 0 bases from J, the junction contained 4 bases not matched to a gene. The CDR3 DNA reads TGTGCCATCAGCGTCGGACAGGGGGTGAACACTGAAGCTTTCTTT. This gives the protein CAISVGQGVNTEAFF.

J is TRBJ2-4 and V is TRBV29-1; TRBD2 aligns across 9 bases. Unmatched junction bases numbered 10, after V lost 4 bases and J lost 0 bases. Germline V gives CDR1 SQVTM, CDR2 ANQGSEA. This CDR3 has 17 amino acids. CDR3: CSVVAGDPGVAKNIQYF. The CDR3 DNA reads TGCAGCGTTGTAGCGGGAGACCCCGGGGTAGCCAAAAACATTCAGTACTTC.

The rearrangement joins TRBV29-1 to TRBJ2-7; TRBD1 aligns across 7 bases. V shed 6 bases, J shed 0 bases, and the junction held 8 bases outside the gene matches. The CDR3 has 14 residues. Germline lookup yields CDR1 SQVTM and CDR2 ANQGSEA. This chain's CDR3 is CSVLGGDSSYEQYF. The CDR3 DNA sequence: TGCAGCGTCCTAGGGGGCGACAGCTCCTACGAGCAGTACTTC.

The chain has TRBV28 and TRBJ1-1; the match to TRBD1 covers 9 bases. Germline values: CDR1 MDHEN, CDR2 SYDVKM. CDR3 length: 15 amino acids. J gave up 4 bases and V 5 bases, and 8 bases lay outside the gene matches. The CDR3 protein is CASSQYRGLVTEAFF. The CDR3 coding sequence is TGTGCCAGCAGTCAATACAGGGGGCTGGTCACTGAAGCTTTCTTT. Based on the CDR3 plus reference TRBV28 and TRBJ1-1, the full variable domain is DVKVTQSSRYLVKRTGEKVFLECVQDMDHENMFWYRQDPGLGLRLIYFSYDVKMKEKGDIPEGYSVSREKKERFSLILESASTNQTSMYLCASSQYRGLVTEAFFGQGTRLTVV.

This clone appeared a single time. This sequence joins TRBV7-2 and TRBJ2-3; TRBD1 aligns across 8 bases. The CDR3 runs 15 residues. With V trimmed by 5 bases and J by 4 bases, 8 bases remained unmatched. Looked up from germline, CDR1 is SGHTA and CDR2 is FQGNSA. The CDR3 nucleotides are TGTGCCAGCAGCGCCCGGACAGGGACGGCAGATACGCAGTATTTT. Protein sequence: CASSARTGTADTQYF.

V and J are TRBV5-1 and TRBJ1-2; 8 bases map to TRBD1. The CDR3 extends over 12 amino acids. Per the germline V gene, CDR1 is SGHRS and CDR2 is YFSETQ. The junction had 4 bases not matched to a gene; V was cut back by 7 bases and J by 5 bases. Here the CDR3 reads CASRTGNYGYTF. CDR3 in DNA: TGCGCCAGCCGGACAGGGAATTATGGCTACACCTTC.

The V and J genes are TRBV5-1 and TRBJ2-7; 9 positions match TRBD2. J gave up 4 bases and V 3 bases, and 5 bases lay outside the gene matches. Germline V gene sequence: CDR1 SGHRS, CDR2 YFSETQ. The CDR3 spans 14 residues. The CDR3 sequence: CASSSSGIQYEQYF. CDR3 bases: TGCGCCAGCAGCTCTAGCGGGATCCAGTACGAGCAGTACTTC. Full variable domain (outside the CDR3, taken from reference TRBV5-1 and TRBJ2-7): KAGVTQTPRYLIKTRGQQVTLSCSPISGHRSVSWYQQTPGQGLQFLFEYFSETQRNKGNFPGRFSGRQFSNSRSEMNVSTLELGDSALYLCASSSSGIQYEQYFGPGTRLTVT.

The rearrangement joins TRBV6-1 to TRBJ1-5; TRBD1 agrees at 7 bases. CDR3 length: 13 residues. Germline V gene sequence: CDR1 MNHNS, CDR2 SASEGT. The junction had 8 bases not matched to a gene; V was cut back by 6 bases and J by 9 bases. The CDR3 loop is CASRRTGPSPQHF. For the CDR3, the DNA is TGTGCCAGCAGGCGGACAGGTCCCTCGCCCCAGCATTTT.

As concerns this clone: This specimen includes other DNA sequences encoding the same CDR3. This chain joins TRBV19 and TRBJ1-5; TRBD1 agrees at 7 bases. Germline V lookup: CDR1 LNHDA, CDR2 SQIVND (reference sequence). The J segment lost 2 bases and the V segment lost 2 bases, leaving 6 bases of the junction unmatched. CDR3 size: 16 residues. CDR3 bases: TGTGCCAGTAGTATATCGAGGGGGCGCGGCAATCAGCCCCAGCATTTT. Protein sequence: CASSISRGRGNQPQHF.

J is TRBJ2-2 and V is TRBV5-4; 13 bases align to TRBD2. The length of the CDR3 is 18 residues. Germline CDR1 SGHNT, CDR2 YYREEE (reference sequence). Trimming cost V 0 bases and J 3 bases; bases outside gene matches: 5. CDR3 residues: CASSLGTSGGAHTGELFF. The CDR3 DNA reads as TGTGCCAGCAGCTTGGGAACTAGCGGGGGGGCTCACACCGGGGAGCTGTTTTTT.

The V gene is TRBV6-5, the J gene TRBJ2-7, with 10 bases identical to TRBD1. CDR1 is MNHEY and CDR2 is SVGAGI in the germline V gene. CDR3 length: 16 residues. Losses at the gene ends were 0 bases for V and 2 bases for J; bases not matched to a gene: 4. The CDR3 region is CASSYSKGTGAYEQYF. The CDR3 DNA sequence: TGTGCCAGCAGTTACTCGAAGGGGACAGGGGCCTACGAGCAGTACTTC.

The chain combines TRBV10-3 with TRBJ2-7; weak D call: TRBD2 (6 bases). Germline CDR1 and CDR2: ENHRY and SYGVKD. This CDR3 region has 15 residues. V gave up 7 bases and J gave up 0 bases, with 16 bases separating them. For the CDR3, the DNA is TGTGCCATCAAGCCCGGGGTGGAGGGCTCCTACGAGCAGTACTTC. Protein: CAIKPGVEGSYEQYF.

The chain recombines TRBV5-1 with TRBJ2-2, with TRBD2 matching 12 bases. This CDR3 contains 17 residues. With 1 base clipped from V and 4 bases from J, the junction kept 5 bases outside the gene matches. Per germline, CDR1 SGHRS and CDR2 YFSETQ. The CDR3 DNA is TGCGCCAGCAGCTTGTCCCTGACTAGCGGGAGCACCGGGGAGCTGTTTTTT. This encodes CASSLSLTSGSTGELFF.

The V call is TRBV2, the J call TRBJ2-5; 7 bases align to TRBD1. CDR3 length: 13 residues. The germline V gene encodes CDR1 SNHLY and CDR2 FYNNEI. The trim removed 5 bases at V and 5 bases at J, leaving 5 bases unmatched. Here the CDR3 reads CASSPDREETQYF. Here the CDR3 DNA reads TGTGCCAGCAGTCCTGACAGGGAGGAGACCCAGTACTTC.

The chain employs TRBV20-1 and TRBJ2-5; D is perhaps TRBD1 (6 bases). V lost 8 bases and J lost 5, with 12 bases in between. The CDR3 runs to 11 residues. Germline V gene lookup returns CDR1 DFQATT and CDR2 SNEGSKA (reference sequence). CDR3 region: CSPYRVETQYF. The CDR3 DNA reads TGCAGTCCTTACAGGGTGGAGACCCAGTACTTC.

J is TRBJ2-2 and V is TRBV18, with 7 bases that match TRBD1. V shed 3 bases and J 7 bases; nucleotides not matched to a gene: 8. The CDR3 consists of 15 residues. Germline lookup yields CDR1 KGHSH and CDR2 LQKENI. CDR3 coding DNA: TGTGCCAGCTCACCGACAGGGCTCTTAGGCGGGGAGCTGTTTTTT. Its translation is CASSPTGLLGGELFF.

J is TRBJ2-6 and V is TRBV7-6; D possibly corresponds to TRBD1 (6 bases). The germline V gene encodes CDR1 SGHVS and CDR2 FNYEAQ. V lost 5 bases and J 0 bases, leaving 17 bases between the germline ends. CDR3 length: 18 amino acids. CDR3 protein: CASSQRQGPSSGANVLTF. The CDR3 coding sequence is TGTGCCAGCAGCCAAAGGCAGGGGCCGAGCTCTGGGGCCAACGTCCTGACTTTC.

The chain combines TRBV5-4 with TRBJ2-1; 9 bases agree with TRBD2. The CDR3 contains 15 residues. The junction had 6 bases not matched to a gene; V was cut back by 1 base and J by 7 bases. Germline V gene data show CDR1 as SGHNT and CDR2 as YYREEE (reference sequence). CDR3 nucleotide sequence: TGTGCCAGCAGCTTGAATGGCGGGAGGGGGAATGAGCAGTTCTTC. It translates to CASSLNGGRGNEQFF.